Below are 26 T cell receptor beta chains sequenced from a single sample in a study of long-term antiretroviral therapy in people with HIV. immunoSEQ v3.0 was run at survey level. The repertoire was sequenced with immunoSEQ multiplex PCR; TCRdb's copy has only in-frame clones and lacks some. The repertoire includes about 36,000 clones, 75% to 85% of them detected once, and roughly 5.8% sits in the top ten. Specimen: unsorted PBMCs, collected 3.4 years after starting antiretroviral therapy. Receptors originate from a man aged 30 to 45 with HIV.

The chain combines TRBV25-1 with TRBJ2-5; D is unresolved. V shed 2 bases and J shed 5 bases, with 9 bases lying between them. The germline V gene encodes CDR1 MGHDK and CDR2 SYGVNS. The CDR3 runs 13 residues. This chain's CDR3 is CASSELTSETQYF. The CDR3 DNA reads TGTGCCAGCAGTGAACTCACAAGTGAGACCCAGTACTTC.

The rearrangement joins TRBV29-1 to TRBJ1-5, with a tentative D call TRBD1 (5 bases). Germline-derived CDR1 and CDR2 are SQVTM and ANQGSEA. This CDR3 is built from 14 residues. Trimming removed 6 bases at V and 1 base at J, with 13 bases between. Here the CDR3 reads CSVTLGGSNQPQHF. CDR3 DNA: TGCAGCGTCACTCTGGGGGGGAGCAATCAGCCCCAGCATTTT.

The chain links TRBV7-8 to TRBJ2-1; 10 positions agree with TRBD2. The CDR3 runs 16 residues. From germline, CDR1 is SGHVS and CDR2 FQNEAQ. Trimming removed 4 bases from V and 0 bases from J; junction bases left unmatched: 3. The CDR3 DNA reads TGTGCCAGCAGCTCCGGACTAGCGGCCTCCTACAATGAGCAGTTCTTC. Protein sequence: CASSSGLAASYNEQFF.

The chain recombines TRBV5-1 with TRBJ2-7; D perhaps matches TRBD1 (6 bases). Germline V gene data show CDR1 as SGHRS and CDR2 as YFSETQ. The CDR3 is 13 amino acids. Trimming cost V 1 base and J 5 bases, with 10 bases left between them. CDR3 in amino acids: CASSLTGSNEQYF. DNA for the CDR3: TGCGCCAGCAGCTTGACAGGGTCTAACGAGCAGTACTTC.

V gene TRBV28 combines with J gene TRBJ1-1, with 8 bases matching TRBD1. V dropped 9 bases and J dropped 1; count of bases not matched to a gene: 4. CDR1 and CDR2 (germline): MDHEN, SYDVKM. CDR3 size: 13 residues. Here the CDR3 reads CASGQGGNTEAFF. The CDR3 nucleotides are TGTGCCAGTGGACAGGGTGGGAACACTGAAGCTTTCTTT.

This rearrangement joins TRBV28 to TRBJ1-2; possibly TRBD1 for D (5 bases). Looked up from germline, CDR1 is MDHEN and CDR2 is SYDVKM. CDR3 length: 13 amino acids. V was clipped by 3 bases and J by 4 bases, with 9 bases between them. This CDR3 reads CASSFGASYGYTF. The CDR3 bases are TGTGCCAGCAGTTTCGGGGCATCCTATGGCTACACCTTC.

The gene calls are TRBV27 and TRBJ2-1, with a tentative D call TRBD1 (6 bases). Per the germline V gene, CDR1 is MNHEY and CDR2 is SMNVEV (reference sequence). V shed 4 bases and J shed 7 bases, with 14 bases lying between them. CDR3 length equals 14 residues. CDR3: CASSYQGSGNEQFF. CDR3 nucleotide sequence: TGTGCCAGCAGTTATCAGGGGTCGGGGAATGAGCAGTTCTTC.

The chain employs TRBV4-1 and TRBJ2-7; a weak D match, TRBD2 (6 bases). This CDR3 comprises 14 residues. Germline V gene lookup returns CDR1 MGHRA and CDR2 YSYEKL. The V gene lost 1 base and the J gene lost 3 bases, with 10 bases spanning the gap. The CDR3 reads CASSQAGSGYEQYF. The CDR3 nucleotides read TGCGCCAGCAGCCAAGCAGGTAGCGGCTACGAGCAGTACTTC.

The chain links TRBV7-8 to TRBJ2-2; D is unresolved. The CDR3 consists of 14 residues. Germline V lookup: CDR1 SGHVS, CDR2 FQNEAQ. The V gene lost 1 base and the J gene lost 5 bases, with 8 bases spanning the gap. The CDR3 here is CASSLDRVTGELFF. DNA for the CDR3: TGTGCCAGCAGCTTAGATCGGGTTACCGGGGAGCTGTTTTTT. The full variable domain, its missing parts supplied by reference TRBV7-8 and TRBJ2-2, is GAGVSQSPRYKVAKRGQDVALRCDPISGHVSLFWYQQALGQGPEFLTYFQNEAQLDKSGLPSDRFFAERPEGSVSTLKIQRTQQEDSAVYLCASSLDRVTGELFFGEGSRLTVL.

J is TRBJ2-7 and V is TRBV28; 9 nucleotides match TRBD1. The germline CDR1 and CDR2 sequences are MDHEN and SYDVKM. The CDR3 loop spans 15 amino acids. J was trimmed by 7 bases and V by 2 bases; bases with no gene match: 9. This CDR3 is CASSLPGQGPREQYF. The CDR3 DNA reads as TGTGCCAGCAGTTTACCGGGACAGGGTCCGAGGGAGCAGTACTTC.

V gene TRBV18 combines with J gene TRBJ2-3; possibly TRBD1 for D (5 bases). V was pared by 3 bases and J by 5 bases, with 12 bases between. This CDR3 spans 14 amino acids. Germline-derived CDR1 and CDR2 are KGHSH and LQKENI. CDR3 in amino acids: CASSPPQGEDTQYF. The CDR3 DNA reads TGTGCCAGCTCACCTCCTCAGGGTGAAGATACGCAGTATTTT. The whole variable domain, remainder taken from reference TRBV18 and TRBJ2-3, is NAGVMQNPRHLVRRRGQEARLRCSPMKGHSHVYWYRQLPEEGLKFMVYLQKENIIDESGMPKERFSAEFPKEGPSILRIQQVVRGDSAAYFCASSPPQGEDTQYFGPGTRLTVL.

The V and J genes are TRBV13 and TRBJ2-7, with TRBD1 as a possible D gene (5 bases). Trimming took 1 base from V and 2 from J, leaving 9 bases between them. Germline assignment: CDR1 PRHDT and CDR2 FYEKMQ (reference sequence). The CDR3 length is 14 residues. This CDR3 is CASSLAGPPYEQYF. CDR3 coding DNA: TGTGCCAGCAGCTTAGCAGGGCCTCCCTACGAGCAGTACTTC.

The chain links TRBV4-3 to TRBJ2-7; possibly TRBD1 for D (6 bases). V was clipped by 0 bases and J by 2 bases, with 14 bases between them. Germline assignment: CDR1 LGHNA and CDR2 YSLEER. There are 16 residues in the CDR3. CDR3 residues: CASSQDTGISAYEQYF. The CDR3 coding sequence is TGCGCCAGCAGCCAAGACACAGGGATATCAGCCTACGAGCAGTACTTC.

The rearrangement links TRBV14 to TRBJ1-2; D not resolved. The CDR3 spans 15 residues. The germline V gene has CDR1 SGHDN and CDR2 FVKESK. V shed 4 bases and J shed 4 bases, with 16 bases lying between them. The CDR3 DNA sequence: TGTGCCAGCAGCCTCCTCGGGGTGAGCAGCTATGGCTACACCTTC. Encoded protein: CASSLLGVSSYGYTF. Complete variable domain (other parts from reference TRBV14 and TRBJ1-2): EAGVTQFPSHSVIEKGQTVTLRCDPISGHDNLYWYRRVMGKEIKFLLHFVKESKQDESGMPNNRFLAERTGGTYSTLKVQPAELEDSGVYFCASSLLGVSSYGYTFGSGTRLTVV.

Of note for this clone: Other DNA sequences in this sample translate to the same CDR3. CDR3 nucleotide sequence: TGTGCCAGCAGCGTTGGGGGAGGATCCACAGATACGCAGTATTTT. This codes for CASSVGGGSTDTQYF. The V and J genes are TRBV9 and TRBJ2-3; D might be TRBD2 (6 bases). Germline CDR1 reads SGDLS; CDR2 reads YYNGEE. Deletions cut 2 bases from V and 2 bases from J, with 12 bases between. The CDR3 runs 15 residues.

V is TRBV28 and J is TRBJ1-2, with TRBD1 as a possible D gene (5 bases). The CDR3 extends over 14 amino acids. V lost 4 bases and J 8 bases, leaving 17 bases between the germline ends. CDR1 and CDR2 (germline): MDHEN, SYDVKM. The CDR3: CASSSLRGVEGYTF. The CDR3 DNA reads TGTGCCAGCAGTTCGCTTCGGGGGGTTGAAGGCTACACCTTC.

The gene calls are TRBV28 and TRBJ1-3; D possibly corresponds to TRBD1 (6 bases). V lost 6 bases, J lost 4 bases, and 19 bases lay in between. The CDR3 has 16 amino acids. The germline V gene has CDR1 MDHEN and CDR2 SYDVKM. CDR3 loop: CASSPIWGAEGNTIYF. The CDR3 coding sequence is TGTGCCAGCAGCCCAATATGGGGGGCGGAAGGAAACACCATATATTTT.

This clone turned up a few times. The gene calls are TRBV19 and TRBJ1-5; no firm D call. Germline CDR1 is LNHDA and CDR2 is SQIVND (reference sequence). The V end was cut by 3 bases, the J end by 6 bases, with 15 bases between. This CDR3 has 15 residues. CDR3 protein: CASSMIVGRSQPQHF. CDR3 bases: TGTGCCAGTAGTATGATAGTGGGGAGGTCTCAGCCCCAGCATTTT. Full variable domain (outside the CDR3, taken from reference TRBV19 and TRBJ1-5): DGGITQSPKYLFRKEGQNVTLSCEQNLNHDAMYWYRQDPGQGLRLIYYSQIVNDFQKGDIAEGYSVSREKKESFPLTVTSAQKNPTAFYLCASSMIVGRSQPQHFGDGTRLSIL.

This sequence joins TRBV7-8 and TRBJ2-7; TRBD2 matches 9 bases. The CDR3 spans 15 residues. V gave up 0 bases and J gave up 4 bases; unmatched junction bases: 4. The germline CDR1 and CDR2 sequences are SGHVS and FQNEAQ. The CDR3 DNA sequence: TGTGCCAGCAGCTTAGCGCGGGGGGGTTCTTACGAGCAGTACTTC. It encodes CASSLARGGSYEQYF.

The rearrangement links TRBV5-1 to TRBJ2-1, with D maybe TRBD2 (6 bases). Trimming cost V 0 bases and J 6 bases, with 16 bases left between them. Germline-derived CDR1 and CDR2 are SGHRS and YFSETQ. The CDR3 is 16 residues long. The chain's CDR3 is CASSLVTGTGVNEQFF. The CDR3 DNA sequence: TGCGCCAGCAGCTTGGTGACCGGGACGGGAGTCAATGAGCAGTTCTTC.

This sequence joins TRBV2 and TRBJ2-3; D is uncertain. With 1 base removed from V and 2 bases from J, the gap between germline ends came to 7 bases. Germline CDR1 reads SNHLY; CDR2 reads FYNNEI. This CDR3 has 14 amino acids. The CDR3 DNA is TGTGCCAGCAGTGAAGACAAACTCACAGATACGCAGTATTTT. Residues: CASSEDKLTDTQYF. Full variable domain (outside the CDR3, taken from reference TRBV2 and TRBJ2-3): EPEVTQTPSHQVTQMGQEVILRCVPISNHLYFYWYRQILGQKVEFLVSFYNNEISEKSEIFDDQFSVERPDGSNFTLKIRSTKLEDSAMYFCASSEDKLTDTQYFGPGTRLTVL.

The chain combines TRBV27 with TRBJ2-1; D is unclear. Trimming cost V 3 bases and J 5 bases, with 8 bases left between them. Germline V gives CDR1 MNHEY, CDR2 SMNVEV (reference sequence). The CDR3 covers 13 residues. The CDR3 loop is CASSFNGNNEQFF. CDR3 nucleotides: TGTGCCAGCAGTTTTAATGGCAACAATGAGCAGTTCTTC.

This clone showed up just a few times. This sequence joins TRBV7-9 and TRBJ1-2; D gene unclear. The CDR3 extends over 13 amino acids. Trimming pared 0 bases from V and 5 bases from J, leaving 7 bases between. From germline, CDR1 is SEHNR and CDR2 FQNEAQ (reference sequence). The CDR3 nucleotides are TGTGCCAGCAGCTTAGCTTTCGGATATGGCTACACCTTC. Its protein is CASSLAFGYGYTF.

The CDR3 DNA sequence: TGCAGCGTTGTATCTTTGGGTGACACTGAAGCTTTCTTT. It translates to CSVVSLGDTEAFF. J is TRBJ1-1 and V is TRBV29-1; D not resolved. Germline V gives CDR1 SQVTM, CDR2 ANQGSEA. This CDR3 region has 13 residues. The V and J ends lost 4 bases and 3 bases respectively, with 12 bases between them.

This chain uses TRBV5-4 with TRBJ2-1; 8 bases are a match to TRBD2. V was pared by 6 bases and J by 9 bases, with 8 bases of the junction left unmatched. The CDR3 covers 13 residues. Germline CDR1 SGHNT, CDR2 YYREEE (reference sequence). CDR3 nucleotides: TGTGCCAGCAAGAGCGGGAGAGTGCCTGAGCAGTTCTTC. The encoded protein is CASKSGRVPEQFF.

The chain recombines TRBV18 with TRBJ2-2; D might be TRBD1 (6 bases). The V and J ends lost 0 bases and 6 bases respectively, with 14 bases between them. The germline V gene has CDR1 KGHSH and CDR2 LQKENI. The CDR3 contains 16 residues. CDR3 region: CASSPPTGSYPGELFF. The CDR3 DNA follows: TGTGCCAGCTCACCACCCACAGGGAGTTATCCCGGGGAGCTGTTTTTT.